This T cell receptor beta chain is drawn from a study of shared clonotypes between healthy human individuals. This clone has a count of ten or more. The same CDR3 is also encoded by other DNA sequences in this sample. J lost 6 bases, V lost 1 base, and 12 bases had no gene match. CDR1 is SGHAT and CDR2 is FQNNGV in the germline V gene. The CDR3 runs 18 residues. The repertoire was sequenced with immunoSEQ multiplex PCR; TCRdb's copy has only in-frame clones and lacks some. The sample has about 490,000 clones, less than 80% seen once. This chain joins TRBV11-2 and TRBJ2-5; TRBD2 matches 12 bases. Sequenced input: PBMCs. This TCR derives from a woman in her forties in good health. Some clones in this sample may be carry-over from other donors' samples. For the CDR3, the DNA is TGTGCCAGCAGCTTAGGCGGCCTAGCGGGAGGGCCGGGGAAGACCCAGTACTTC. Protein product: CASSLGGLAGGPGKTQYF.